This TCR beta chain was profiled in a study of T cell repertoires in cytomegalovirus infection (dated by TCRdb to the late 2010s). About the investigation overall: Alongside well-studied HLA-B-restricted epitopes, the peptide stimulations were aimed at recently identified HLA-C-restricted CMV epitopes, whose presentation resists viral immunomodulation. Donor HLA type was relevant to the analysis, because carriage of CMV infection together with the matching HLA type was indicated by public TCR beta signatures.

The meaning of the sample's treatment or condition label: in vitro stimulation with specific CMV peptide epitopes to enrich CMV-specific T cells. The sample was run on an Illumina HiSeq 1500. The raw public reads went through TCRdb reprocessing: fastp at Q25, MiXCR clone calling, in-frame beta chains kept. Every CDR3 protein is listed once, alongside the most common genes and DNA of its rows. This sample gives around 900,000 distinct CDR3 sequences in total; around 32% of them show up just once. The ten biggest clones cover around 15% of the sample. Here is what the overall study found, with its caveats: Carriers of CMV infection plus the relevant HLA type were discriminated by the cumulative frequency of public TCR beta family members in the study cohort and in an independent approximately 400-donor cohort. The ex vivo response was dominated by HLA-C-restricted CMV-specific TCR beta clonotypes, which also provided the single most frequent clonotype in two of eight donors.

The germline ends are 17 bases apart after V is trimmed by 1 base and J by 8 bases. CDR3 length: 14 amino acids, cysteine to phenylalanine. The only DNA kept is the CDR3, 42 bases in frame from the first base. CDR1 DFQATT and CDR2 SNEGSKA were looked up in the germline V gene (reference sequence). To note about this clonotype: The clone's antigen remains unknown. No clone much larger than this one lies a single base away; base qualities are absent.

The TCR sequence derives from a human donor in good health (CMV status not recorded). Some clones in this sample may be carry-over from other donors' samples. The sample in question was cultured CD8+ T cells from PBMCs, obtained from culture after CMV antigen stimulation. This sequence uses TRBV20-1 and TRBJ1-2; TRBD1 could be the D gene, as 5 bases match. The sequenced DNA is TGCAGTGCTAGAGGGGGGAGGTCACCGGGGGGCTACACCTTC. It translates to CSARGGRSPGGYTF.